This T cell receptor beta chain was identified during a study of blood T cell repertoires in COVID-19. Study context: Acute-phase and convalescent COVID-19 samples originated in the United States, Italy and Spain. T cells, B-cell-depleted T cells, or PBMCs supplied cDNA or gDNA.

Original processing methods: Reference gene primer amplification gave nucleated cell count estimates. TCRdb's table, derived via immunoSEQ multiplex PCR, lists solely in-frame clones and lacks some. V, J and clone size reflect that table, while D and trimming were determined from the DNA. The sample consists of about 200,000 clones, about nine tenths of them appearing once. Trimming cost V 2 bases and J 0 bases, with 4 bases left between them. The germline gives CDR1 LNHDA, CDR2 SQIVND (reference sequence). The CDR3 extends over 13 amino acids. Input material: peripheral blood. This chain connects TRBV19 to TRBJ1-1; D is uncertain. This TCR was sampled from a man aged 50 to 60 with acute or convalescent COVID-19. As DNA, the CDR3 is TGTGCCAGTAGTATAACGGTGAACACTGAAGCTTTCTTT. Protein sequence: CASSITVNTEAFF.